Below are 18 T cell receptor beta chains sequenced from a single sample in a study of cytomegalovirus exposure and HLA in healthy donors. The primer mix had 60 Vbeta and 13 Jbeta primers. Assay used: immunoSEQ multiplex PCR; TCRdb lists only in-frame clones, some missing. Of about 92,000 clones in the sample, just under 70% were seen once. The sequenced material came from PBMCs. The receptors stem from a man aged 50-59 years in good health and CMV-seronegative.

Only one count was recorded for this clone. This rearrangement joins TRBV15 to TRBJ2-3; tentative D call: TRBD1 (5 bases). V was pared by 1 base and J by 0 bases, with 8 bases between. This CDR3 comprises 15 residues. Germline V gene sequence: CDR1 LNHNV, CDR2 YYDKDF (reference sequence). The CDR3 is CATSRGQISTDTQYF. CDR3 sequence (DNA): TGTGCCACCAGCAGAGGACAGATTAGCACAGATACGCAGTATTTT.

This clone was observed a handful of times. The CDR3 coding sequence is TGTGCCATCAGTGATAGCGGGAGGGCCGTAGGGGTTGATGAGCAGTTCTTC. This gives the protein CAISDSGRAVGVDEQFF. This rearrangement joins TRBV10-3 to TRBJ2-1, with 11 bases fitting TRBD2. Germline loops: CDR1 ENHRY, CDR2 SYGVKD. V lost 3 bases and J lost 8; bases outside the gene matches: 12. This CDR3 contains 17 residues.

The V call is TRBV4-1, the J call TRBJ2-1; 7 positions agree with TRBD2. CDR1 MGHRA and CDR2 YSYEKL come from the germline V gene. V trimming: 2 bases; J trimming: 6 bases; junction bases outside the gene matches: 10. This CDR3 is built from 16 residues. CDR3 amino acids: CASSQRAWLAANEQFF. For the CDR3, the DNA is TGCGCCAGCAGCCAACGGGCGTGGCTAGCGGCCAATGAGCAGTTCTTC.

The J gene is TRBJ1-3, the V gene TRBV5-1, with TRBD1 identical over 9 bases. Germline CDR1 and CDR2: SGHRS and YFSETQ. V was clipped by 3 bases and J by 2 bases; unmatched bases: 3. The length of the CDR3 is 15 residues. CDR3: CASSSQGATGNTIYF. CDR3 coding DNA: TGCGCCAGCAGCTCACAGGGGGCAACTGGAAACACCATATATTTT.

The V gene is TRBV6-1, the J gene TRBJ2-3; TRBD2 matches at 8 bases. The germline V gene encodes CDR1 MNHNS and CDR2 SASEGT. After removal of 2 bases from V and 5 bases from J, the junction contained 3 bases not matched to a gene. CDR3 length: 14 amino acids. CDR3 loop: CASSEMLAGDTQYF. CDR3 sequence (DNA): TGTGCCAGCAGTGAAATGCTAGCGGGAGATACGCAGTATTTT.

This rearrangement joins TRBV7-9 to TRBJ1-2, with D possibly TRBD1 on 5 matching bases. CDR1 SEHNR and CDR2 FQNEAQ come from the germline V gene (reference sequence). The CDR3 loop spans 18 amino acids. Between the trimmed V and J ends, which lost 5 bases and 1 base, there was a span of 23 bases. Written as DNA, the CDR3 is TGTGCCAGCAGCCCCCGCGGGGCGGTGTATCCGAGTAACTATGGCTACACCTTC. Translation gives CASSPRGAVYPSNYGYTF.

The CDR3 region has the DNA TGTGCCAGCAGCCAAGATTGGCGGAGGGGTCTCGAGCAGTACTTC. It is translated as CASSQDWRRGLEQYF. The chain is built from TRBV4-2 and TRBJ2-7; D is possibly TRBD2 (6 bases). V shed 0 bases and J shed 6 bases, with 15 bases lying between them. This CDR3 contains 15 residues. CDR1 and CDR2 from the germline V gene are LGHNA and YNFKEQ.

The genes are TRBV30 and TRBJ1-2, with TRBD1 matching 8 bases. Trimming removed 3 bases from V and 5 bases from J; junction bases left unmatched: 11. CDR3 size: 15 residues. Germline V gene sequence: CDR1 GTSNPN, CDR2 SVGIG (reference sequence). The CDR3 DNA follows: TGTGCCTGGAGCACTGGACAGGGCGAATCGTATGGCTACACCTTC. Its protein product is CAWSTGQGESYGYTF. The complete variable domain, with remaining parts taken from reference TRBV30 and TRBJ1-2, reads SQTIHQWPATLVQPVGSPLSLECTVEGTSNPNLYWYRQAAGRGLQLLFYSVGIGQISSEVPQNLSASRPQDRQFILSSKKLLLSDSGFYLCAWSTGQGESYGYTFGSGTRLTVV.

The chain carries TRBV5-4 and TRBJ1-1, with TRBD1 identical over 9 bases. Looked up from germline, CDR1 is SGHNT and CDR2 is YYREEE (reference sequence). The ends lost 4 bases at V and 5 bases at J; junction bases unmatched: 6. This CDR3 is built from 14 residues. CDR3 in amino acids: CASSRTGDGTEAFF. In DNA form, the CDR3 reads TGTGCCAGCAGCAGGACAGGGGATGGGACTGAAGCTTTCTTT.

The chain carries TRBV30 and TRBJ1-5, with TRBD1 matching 8 bases. Germline trimming cut 2 bases from V and 5 bases from J; bases unmatched to any gene: 8. From germline, CDR1 is GTSNPN and CDR2 SVGIG (reference sequence). The CDR3 extends over 15 amino acids. This CDR3 is CAWSRYGTGDQPQHF. The CDR3, as DNA: TGTGCCTGGAGTCGATATGGGACAGGAGATCAGCCCCAGCATTTT.

The chain carries TRBV28 and TRBJ2-5, with TRBD2 matching over 14 bases. The germline V gene encodes CDR1 MDHEN and CDR2 SYDVKM. V shed 8 bases and J 5 bases; nucleotides not matched to a gene: 7. The CDR3 has 15 residues. The CDR3 DNA reads TGTGCCAGCCAGACTAGCGGGGGGGCGCGGGAGACCCAGTACTTC. It encodes CASQTSGGARETQYF.

The chain employs TRBV6-1 and TRBJ1-1; tentative D call: TRBD1 (5 bases). Germline V gene lookup returns CDR1 MNHNS and CDR2 SASEGT. Trimming pared 6 bases from V and 4 bases from J, leaving 15 bases between. The CDR3 spans 14 residues. In nucleotides, the CDR3 is TGTGCCAGCAGCCCTGTTCAGGGCAGCACTGAAGCTTTCTTT. This translates into CASSPVQGSTEAFF.

This chain uses TRBV15 with TRBJ1-1; 7 bases are a match to TRBD1. The CDR3 loop spans 14 amino acids. In germline, CDR1 is LNHNV, CDR2 YYDKDF (reference sequence). The junction had 6 bases not matched to a gene; V was cut back by 3 bases and J by 5 bases. The CDR3 bases are TGTGCCACCAGCAGGGGGGACAGTCGGACTGAAGCTTTCTTT. Translation: CATSRGDSRTEAFF.

This chain links TRBV2 with TRBJ2-2; 12 bases are shared with TRBD2. CDR1 and CDR2 from the germline V gene are SNHLY and FYNNEI. This CDR3 is 16 amino acids long. V shed 2 bases and J 7 bases; nucleotides not matched to a gene: 5. The CDR3 DNA sequence: TGTGCCAGCAGTGAACTAGCGGGAGGGTTCGGCGGGGAGCTGTTTTTT. The encoded protein is CASSELAGGFGGELFF.

V gene TRBV29-1 combines with J gene TRBJ2-1, with TRBD2 matching over 12 bases. The CDR3 is made up of 14 amino acids. V gave up 5 bases and J gave up 7 bases; unmatched junction bases: 6. Per the germline V gene, CDR1 is SQVTM and CDR2 is ANQGSEA. The DNA for the CDR3 is TGCAGCGTTCTAACGACTAGCGGGGGTAATGAGCAGTTCTTC. Its translation: CSVLTTSGGNEQFF.

The CDR3 DNA follows: TGTGCCACTGGGCGACAGGCGGTCCACGAGCAGTACGTC. Translation gives CATGRQAVHEQYV. This chain uses TRBV10-3 with TRBJ2-7, with a weak D call TRBD1 (6 bases). CDR1 is ENHRY and CDR2 is SYGVKD in the germline V gene. V was pared by 10 bases and J by 5 bases, with 18 bases between. The CDR3 sequence is 13 residues long.

This clone was detected a few times. The J gene is TRBJ1-1, the V gene TRBV6-6, with unresolved D. This CDR3 comprises 12 residues. V shed 2 bases and J shed 8 bases, with 9 bases lying between them. Germline V lookup: CDR1 MNHNY, CDR2 SVGAGI (reference sequence). CDR3 in amino acids: CASSYGRLEAFF. CDR3 DNA sequence: TGTGCCAGCAGTTACGGGAGATTGGAAGCTTTCTTT.

The chain joins TRBV6-1 to TRBJ2-5; D gene unclear. The V gene's germline CDR1 is MNHNS and CDR2 SASEGT. The CDR3 consists of 13 residues. V lost 5 bases to trimming and J lost 5 bases, with 12 bases between them. CDR3 sequence reads: CASSQHSLETQYF. Here the CDR3 DNA reads TGTGCCAGCAGTCAACATTCATTGGAGACCCAGTACTTC.